The 25 T cell receptor beta chains below all came from one sample that was sequenced in a study of cytomegalovirus exposure and HLA in healthy donors. Some clones are missing from TCRdb's copy, which holds only in-frame ones; the method was immunoSEQ multiplex PCR. The sample records approximately 150,000 clones, around four fifths being singletons. The sample was PBMCs. Every receptor here comes from a man aged 25-40 years in good health and CMV-seropositive.

The chain carries TRBV7-2 and TRBJ2-7, with 7 positions matching TRBD1. Germline assignment: CDR1 SGHTA and CDR2 FQGNSA. The CDR3 is 14 residues long. The V and J ends lost 5 bases and 3 bases, in that order; junction bases with no gene match: 7. The CDR3 reads CASSPGTVIYEQYF. The DNA of the CDR3 is TGTGCCAGCAGCCCCGGGACAGTGATCTACGAGCAGTACTTC.

Notes on this clone: Distinct nucleotide sequences in the sample also encode this CDR3. This rearrangement joins TRBV27 to TRBJ2-3, with D possibly TRBD1 on 6 matching bases. Germline V gene lookup returns CDR1 MNHEY and CDR2 SMNVEV (reference sequence). V lost 3 bases, J lost 0 bases, and 7 bases lay in between. CDR3 length: 14 residues. For the CDR3, the DNA is TGTGCCAGCAGTTTGGGACAAAGCACAGATACGCAGTATTTT. The encoded protein is CASSLGQSTDTQYF.

The chain uses TRBV18 and TRBJ2-3; 7 bases match TRBD1. In germline, CDR1 is KGHSH, CDR2 LQKENI. The CDR3 totals 17 residues. V lost 3 bases to trimming and J lost 0 bases; unmatched junction nucleotides: 9. The CDR3 spells CASSPAAGRGSTDTQYF. As DNA, the CDR3 is TGTGCCAGCTCACCCGCCGCGGGCAGGGGGAGCACAGATACGCAGTATTTT.

The chain has TRBV4-3 and TRBJ2-2; 7 nucleotides line up with TRBD2. CDR1 is LGHNA, CDR2 YSLEER, per germline. The CDR3 covers 12 residues. V dropped 6 bases and J dropped 8; count of bases not matched to a gene: 3. The CDR3 loop reads CASRLGGGELFF. CDR3 coding DNA: TGCGCCAGCAGACTGGGAGGGGGGGAGCTGTTTTTT.

V usage is TRBV9 and J usage is TRBJ2-7; 7 bases map to TRBD1. Germline trimming cut 8 bases from V and 4 bases from J; bases unmatched to any gene: 12. The length of the CDR3 is 14 residues. Germline V lookup: CDR1 SGDLS, CDR2 YYNGEE. CDR3 DNA sequence: TGTGCCAGGCGGCAACTAGGACAGGAATACGAGCAGTACTTC. Translated: CARRQLGQEYEQYF.

This sequence joins TRBV19 and TRBJ2-7; TRBD1 is a possible D gene (6 bases). This CDR3 is 15 amino acids long. Germline CDR1 reads LNHDA; CDR2 reads SQIVND (reference sequence). V was shortened by 6 bases and J by 0 bases, with 15 bases between the two germline ends. The CDR3 nucleotides read TGTGCCAGTAGGATCCGGGACACCAACTCCTACGAGCAGTACTTC. Encoded protein: CASRIRDTNSYEQYF.

The rearrangement uses TRBV4-3 and TRBJ2-3, with 9 bases fitting TRBD2. There are 16 residues in the CDR3. V lost 0 bases and J lost 2; bases outside the gene matches: 3. Germline CDR1 is LGHNA and CDR2 is YSLEER. The CDR3 region is CASSQDKRGVTDTQYF. The CDR3 nucleotides read TGCGCCAGCAGCCAAGACAAGCGGGGGGTCACAGATACGCAGTATTTT.

The rearrangement joins TRBV9 to TRBJ2-6; 9 nucleotides line up with TRBD2. The V and J ends lost 4 bases and 3 bases, in that order; junction bases with no gene match: 11. Per germline, CDR1 SGDLS and CDR2 YYNGEE. The CDR3 consists of 18 residues. CDR3 nucleotide sequence: TGTGCCAGCAGCTCACCGCGGGAGGGGCTGAGTGGGGCCAACGTCCTGACTTTC. Amino acid sequence: CASSSPREGLSGANVLTF.

The chain links TRBV27 to TRBJ2-1, with a weak D call TRBD1 (5 bases). The CDR3 has 14 amino acids. Germline V lookup: CDR1 MNHEY, CDR2 SMNVEV (reference sequence). Trimming shortened V by 6 bases and J by 0 bases, and 9 bases separated the two germline ends. The CDR3 bases are TGTGCCAGCAGAAGGGGAAACTCCTACAATGAGCAGTTCTTC. The encoded protein is CASRRGNSYNEQFF.

This clone was seen a few times. V usage is TRBV19 and J usage is TRBJ2-7, with 10 bases aligning to TRBD1. Germline V gives CDR1 LNHDA, CDR2 SQIVND (reference sequence). V shed 11 bases, J shed 3 bases, and the junction held 7 bases outside the gene matches. The CDR3 is 13 residues long. CDR3 sequence: CASSGTGVYEQYF. The CDR3 DNA follows: TGTGCCTCATCCGGGACAGGGGTCTACGAGCAGTACTTC.

J is TRBJ1-5 and V is TRBV2, with TRBD1 matching over 7 bases. The CDR3 sequence is 16 residues long. The germline V gene has CDR1 SNHLY and CDR2 FYNNEI. V dropped 7 bases and J dropped 5; count of bases not matched to a gene: 14. The CDR3 region is CASKFHRGKVDQPQHF. In DNA form, the CDR3 reads TGTGCCAGCAAGTTCCACAGGGGTAAGGTCGATCAGCCCCAGCATTTT.

The chain employs TRBV7-9 and TRBJ2-7, with TRBD1 matching over 10 bases. The CDR3 totals 18 residues. Trimming cost V 5 bases and J 4 bases; bases outside gene matches: 17. Germline V CDR1 and CDR2: SEHNR, FQNEAQ (reference sequence). CDR3 coding DNA: TGTGCCAGCAGCCAATTAGAAGACTTCGACAGGGGGCGTTACGAGCAGTACTTC. It translates to CASSQLEDFDRGRYEQYF.

V usage is TRBV9 and J usage is TRBJ2-7, with D perhaps TRBD1 (5 bases). Germline V gene sequence: CDR1 SGDLS, CDR2 YYNGEE. The CDR3 contains 15 residues. V was clipped by 4 bases and J by 5 bases, with 19 bases between them. Written as DNA, the CDR3 is TGTGCCAGCAGCCCTGGTGGGGCGACAAACCACGAGCAGTACTTC. Protein: CASSPGGATNHEQYF.

The chain combines TRBV6-5 with TRBJ2-1; 11 bases map to TRBD2. After removal of 4 bases from V and 6 bases from J, the junction contained 2 bases not matched to a gene. This CDR3 is 14 amino acids long. Germline loops: CDR1 MNHEY, CDR2 SVGAGI. CDR3 DNA sequence: TGTGCCAGCAGTTTAGCGGGGGGGCCCAATGAGCAGTTCTTC. It translates to CASSLAGGPNEQFF.

This sequence joins TRBV6-1 and TRBJ2-1; D is perhaps TRBD2 (6 bases). Germline V CDR1 and CDR2: MNHNS, SASEGT. V lost 2 bases and J lost 0, with 11 bases in between. There are 16 residues in the CDR3. DNA for the CDR3: TGTGCCAGCAGTGAATATAGCGGCGGCTCCTACAATGAGCAGTTCTTC. Its protein is CASSEYSGGSYNEQFF.

V is TRBV6-6 and J is TRBJ2-7; D call uncertain. CDR1 is MNHNY, CDR2 SVGAGI, per germline (reference sequence). The V end was cut by 2 bases, the J end by 3 bases, with 8 bases between. The CDR3 is made up of 13 amino acids. CDR3 nucleotides: TGTGCCAGCAGTTACGATAAGCGCTACGAGCAGTACTTC. Protein sequence: CASSYDKRYEQYF.

V usage is TRBV7-9 and J usage is TRBJ1-2; D is undetermined. Germline CDR1 is SEHNR and CDR2 is FQNEAQ (reference sequence). Trimming pared 0 bases from V and 7 bases from J, leaving 12 bases between. The CDR3 length is 14 residues. CDR3 bases: TGTGCCAGCAGCTTAGCAGGGAGCCCCCTTGGCTACACCTTC. Protein product: CASSLAGSPLGYTF.

This clone has just a few counts. The rearrangement links TRBV9 to TRBJ1-1; possibly TRBD1 for D (5 bases). This CDR3 has 15 residues. Trimming cost V 0 bases and J 2 bases, with 11 bases left between them. Germline-derived CDR1 and CDR2 are SGDLS and YYNGEE. CDR3 DNA sequence: TGTGCCAGCAGCGTAGCCCCACAGGCTAACACTGAAGCTTTCTTT. Residues: CASSVAPQANTEAFF.

The chain recombines TRBV7-8 with TRBJ2-1; no clear D gene. Germline CDR1 reads SGHVS; CDR2 reads FQNEAQ. The CDR3 length is 12 residues. Trimming removed 1 base at V and 10 bases at J, with 8 bases between. Here the CDR3 reads CASSLGAQEQFF. Written as DNA, the CDR3 is TGTGCCAGCAGCTTAGGGGCCCAAGAGCAGTTCTTC.

The gene calls are TRBV7-9 and TRBJ1-2, with TRBD1 matching 9 bases. V shed 7 bases and J 8 bases; nucleotides not matched to a gene: 11. Germline V gene sequence: CDR1 SEHNR, CDR2 FQNEAQ (reference sequence). The CDR3 is 14 amino acids. The CDR3 nucleotides are TGTGCCAGCACCCCAGGACAGGGGTCCCTGGGCTACACCTTC. Translated, it gives CASTPGQGSLGYTF.

The chain is built from TRBV4-3 and TRBJ1-3; D is possibly TRBD1 (6 bases). The ends were cut back, 1 base at V and 0 bases at J, with 13 bases in the middle. This CDR3 is built from 17 residues. In germline, CDR1 is LGHNA, CDR2 YSLEER. CDR3 DNA sequence: TGCGCCAGCAGCCAAGTTGACAGGTCGACCTCTGGAAACACCATATATTTT. It yields the protein CASSQVDRSTSGNTIYF.

This clone showed up just a few times. The chain joins TRBV25-1 to TRBJ2-7; tentative D call: TRBD2 (5 bases). The CDR3 runs to 12 residues. Trimming took off 6 bases at V and 2 bases at J, with 8 bases between the two ends. Germline CDR1 and CDR2: MGHDK and SYGVNS. The CDR3 spells CASRTGTYEQYF. CDR3 bases: TGTGCCAGCAGGACCGGGACCTACGAGCAGTACTTC.

The CDR3 here is CASSLRGRGRNTEAFF. CDR3 sequence (DNA): TGTGCCAGCAGCTTACGCGGGAGGGGGCGGAACACTGAAGCTTTCTTT. V is TRBV7-2 and J is TRBJ1-1; TRBD1 matches 7 bases. Germline lookup yields CDR1 SGHTA and CDR2 FQGNSA. The J segment lost 1 base and the V segment lost 2 bases, leaving 7 bases of the junction unmatched. The CDR3 extends over 16 amino acids.

This clone was counted a single time. The chain employs TRBV7-8 and TRBJ2-1; 9 bases align to TRBD1. V lost 6 bases and J lost 13; bases outside the gene matches: 25. The CDR3 runs 18 residues. Germline CDR1 SGHVS, CDR2 FQNEAQ. In DNA, the CDR3 is TGTGCCAGCAGGTTATCAGCTTGGGACAGGGACTTTCAAAGCGAACAGTTCTTC. It specifies CASRLSAWDRDFQSEQFF. The full variable domain, its missing parts supplied by reference TRBV7-8 and TRBJ2-1, is GAGVSQSPRYKVAKRGQDVALRCDPISGHVSLFWYQQALGQGPEFLTYFQNEAQLDKSGLPSDRFFAERPEGSVSTLKIQRTQQEDSAVYLCASRLSAWDRDFQSEQFFGPGTRLTVL.

The chain couples TRBV29-1 to TRBJ1-2; no reliable D call. Trimming pared 4 bases from V and 4 bases from J, leaving 7 bases between. The CDR3 has 11 amino acids. Germline V CDR1 and CDR2: SQVTM, ANQGSEA. The CDR3 loop reads CSVVGGYGYTF. The DNA for the CDR3 is TGCAGCGTTGTAGGAGGCTATGGCTACACCTTC.